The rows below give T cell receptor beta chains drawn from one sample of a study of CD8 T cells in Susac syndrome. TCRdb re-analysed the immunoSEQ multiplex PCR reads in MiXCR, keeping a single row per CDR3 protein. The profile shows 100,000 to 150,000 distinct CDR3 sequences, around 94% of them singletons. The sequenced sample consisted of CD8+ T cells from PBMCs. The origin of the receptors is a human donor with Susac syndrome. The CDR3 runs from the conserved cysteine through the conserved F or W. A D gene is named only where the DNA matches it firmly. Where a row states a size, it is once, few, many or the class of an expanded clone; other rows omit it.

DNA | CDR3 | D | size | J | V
TGCGCCAGCAGCCAAGGAGATTGGGGACAGATTAATGAAAAACTGTTTTTT | CASSQGDWGQINEKLFF | TRBD1 | . | TRBJ1-4 | TRBV4-1
TGCAGCGCTGGGACAGGGGGAAGCGAGCAGTACTTC | CSAGTGGSEQYF | TRBD1 | . | TRBJ2-7 | TRBV29-1
TGTGCCAGCAGTTACGGGGGCTGGGGGGGCACTGAAGCTTTCTTT | CASSYGGWGGTEAFF | . | . | TRBJ1-1 | TRBV6-5
TGTGCCACCAGGTGGGGATACGGGGAGCTGTTTTTT | CATRWGYGELFF | . | . | TRBJ2-2 | TRBV15
TGCAGCGTTACGCCCCCGGGACTAGCGAATTACAATGAGCAGTTCTTC | CSVTPPGLANYNEQFF | TRBD2 | once | TRBJ2-1 | TRBV29-1
TGTGCCTGGATACTGGCAGGACCCTATAATTCACCCCTCCACTTT | CAWILAGPYNSPLHF | . | . | TRBJ1-6 | TRBV30
TGTGCCAGCAGCTTAGGCTTACAGGGAGCTAACTATGGCTACACCTTC | CASSLGLQGANYGYTF | . | . | TRBJ1-2 | TRBV13
TGTGCCAGCAACCTGGGACGGAGTAACTATGGCTACACCTTC | CASNLGRSNYGYTF | . | . | TRBJ1-2 | TRBV12-3/TRBV12-4
TGCGCCAGCAGCTCGCAGCCATACGGGAATGAGCAGTTCTTC | CASSSQPYGNEQFF | . | . | TRBJ2-1 | TRBV4-1
TGTGCCAGCAGTGAAGGCGGGGAGAACACTGAAGCTTTCTTT | CASSEGGENTEAFF | . | . | TRBJ1-1 | TRBV2
TGTGCCAGCAGTTTTAGTGGCGAGCAGTACTTC | CASSFSGEQYF | . | few | TRBJ2-7 | TRBV7-9
TGTGCCCTAAGGGGGGAATCCTACGAGCAGTACTTC | CALRGESYEQYF | . | . | TRBJ2-7 | TRBV30
TGCAGTGCTGGGGGAGCAGAATCTAACTATGGCTACACCTTC | CSAGGAESNYGYTF | . | . | TRBJ1-2 | TRBV20-1
TGTGCCAGCAGCTCCGGACAGACCTACGAGCAGTACTTC | CASSSGQTYEQYF | . | . | TRBJ2-7 | TRBV7-9
TGTGCCAGCAGCCACGACAGGGACTTCACAGATACGCAGTATTTT | CASSHDRDFTDTQYF | . | . | TRBJ2-3 | TRBV7-9
TGCAGTGCCGACGGGACTAGCGGGGGGGAATTTGGCAAAAACATTCAGTACTTC | CSADGTSGGEFGKNIQYF | TRBD2 | . | TRBJ2-4 | TRBV20-1
TGTGCCAGCAGTTTCTCGCGGACCAGTACCCCAGAGACCCAGTACTTC | CASSFSRTSTPETQYF | . | . | TRBJ2-5 | TRBV6-5
TGTGCCAGCAGCCAGCCTCAGGCGTGGAATGAGCAGTTCTTC | CASSQPQAWNEQFF | . | . | TRBJ2-1 | TRBV7-9
TGCAGTGCTAGAGATATCGCAGGGCTAAAATCTAACTATGGCTACACCTTC | CSARDIAGLKSNYGYTF | . | . | TRBJ1-2 | TRBV20-1
TGTGCCAGCAGCCCCCGGACTAGCGGGGGACAGACGGGGTACAATGAGCAGTTCTTC | CASSPRTSGGQTGYNEQFF | TRBD2 | . | TRBJ2-1 | TRBV7-3
TGCAGCGTTGAAGATCGGGGGGTCAACTATGGCTACACCTTC | CSVEDRGVNYGYTF | . | . | TRBJ1-2 | TRBV29-1
TGTGCCAGCAGGCATAAAACCGGCGGGGGCGGTTACTCGAGCTCCTACGAGCAGTACTTC | CASRHKTGGGGYSSSYEQYF | . | . | TRBJ2-7 | TRBV27
TGTGCCAGCAGTTTTGGGGAGGGCTCCTACGAGCAGTACTTC | CASSFGEGSYEQYF | TRBD2 | . | TRBJ2-7 | TRBV6-5